Below are 4 T cell receptor beta chains sequenced from a single sample in a study of blood T cell repertoires in COVID-19. Sequencing was performed with immunoSEQ multiplex PCR; in TCRdb, only in-frame clones are kept and a portion is missing. The table includes about 250,000 clones, 86% detected once. Sequenced: peripheral blood. These receptors all come from a woman of 80 years or more with COVID-19, enrolled during active disease.

The chain uses TRBV5-1 and TRBJ1-5; 9 bases agree with TRBD1. V was clipped by 2 bases and J by 6 bases; unmatched bases: 6. The CDR3 consists of 15 residues. From germline, CDR1 is SGHRS and CDR2 YFSETQ. CDR3 sequence reads: CASSLQGAGGQPQHF. The CDR3 region has the DNA TGCGCCAGCAGCTTACAGGGGGCAGGAGGTCAGCCCCAGCATTTT.

The V gene is TRBV5-1, the J gene TRBJ1-1; tentatively, D is TRBD1 (6 bases). The V gene's germline CDR1 is SGHRS and CDR2 YFSETQ. V dropped 0 bases and J dropped 1 base, with 13 bases sitting between them. The CDR3 is 16 residues long. Here the CDR3 reads CASSLATGFGNTEAFF. The CDR3 nucleotides are TGCGCCAGCAGCTTGGCCACAGGGTTTGGGAACACTGAAGCTTTCTTT.

The V call is TRBV9, the J call TRBJ1-1; possible D gene TRBD1, 6 bases. With 0 bases removed from V and 0 bases from J, the gap between germline ends came to 6 bases. The CDR3 has 14 amino acids. The V gene's germline CDR1 is SGDLS and CDR2 YYNGEE. The CDR3, as DNA: TGTGCCAGCAGCGTAGGACAGGTGAACACTGAAGCTTTCTTT. Residues: CASSVGQVNTEAFF.

The rearrangement links TRBV7-2 to TRBJ2-3; D might be TRBD2 (6 bases). Germline V gene lookup returns CDR1 SGHTA and CDR2 FQGNSA. The length of the CDR3 is 15 residues. The V end was cut by 0 bases, the J end by 3 bases, with 10 bases between. The CDR3 region is CASSLAGEATDTQYF. CDR3 nucleotides: TGTGCCAGCAGCTTAGCGGGGGAGGCGACAGATACGCAGTATTTT. Based on the CDR3 plus reference TRBV7-2 and TRBJ2-3, the full variable domain is GAGVSQSPSNKVTEKGKDVELRCDPISGHTALYWYRQSLGQGLEFLIYFQGNSAPDKSGLPSDRFSAERTGGSVSTLTIQRTQQEDSAVYLCASSLAGEATDTQYFGPGTRLTVL.